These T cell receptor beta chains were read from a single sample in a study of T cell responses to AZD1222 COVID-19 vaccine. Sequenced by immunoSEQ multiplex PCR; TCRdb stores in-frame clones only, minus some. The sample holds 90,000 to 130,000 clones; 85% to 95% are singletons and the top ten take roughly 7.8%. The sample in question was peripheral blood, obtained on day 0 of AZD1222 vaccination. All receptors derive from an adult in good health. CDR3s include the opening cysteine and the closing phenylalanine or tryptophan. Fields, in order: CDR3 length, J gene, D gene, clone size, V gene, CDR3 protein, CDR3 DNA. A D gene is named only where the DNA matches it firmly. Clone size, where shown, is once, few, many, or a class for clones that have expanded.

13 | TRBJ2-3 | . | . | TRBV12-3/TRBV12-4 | CASSDRLTDTQYF | TGTGCCAGCAGTGACCGATTAACAGATACGCAGTATTTT
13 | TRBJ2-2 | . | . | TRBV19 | CASSPGGTGELFF | TGTGCCAGTAGTCCCGGGGGCACCGGGGAGCTGTTTTTT
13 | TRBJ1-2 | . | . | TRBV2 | CASTRDQSYGYTF | TGTGCCAGCACCAGGGACCAAAGCTATGGCTACACCTTC
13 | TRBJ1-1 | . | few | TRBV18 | CASSPNKNTEAFF | TGTGCCAGCTCACCCAATAAGAACACTGAAGCTTTCTTT
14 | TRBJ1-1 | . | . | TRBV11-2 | CASSKTEMNTEAFF | TGTGCCAGCAGCAAAACAGAGATGAACACTGAAGCTTTCTTT
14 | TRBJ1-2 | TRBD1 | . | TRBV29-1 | CSVTSGQGARGYTF | TGCAGCGTCACTTCCGGACAGGGGGCGCGGGGCTACACCTTC
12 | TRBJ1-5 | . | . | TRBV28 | CASTTQRGPQHF | TGTGCCAGCACAACACAGCGGGGTCCCCAGCATTTT
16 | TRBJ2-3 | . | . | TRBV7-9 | CASSFLPGTPPDTQYF | TGTGCCAGCAGCTTTCTTCCTGGGACTCCGCCAGATACGCAGTATTTT
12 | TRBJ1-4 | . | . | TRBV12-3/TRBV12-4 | CASSPRWEKLFF | TGTGCCAGCAGTCCACGGTGGGAGAAACTGTTTTTT
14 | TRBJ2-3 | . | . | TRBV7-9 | CASSLGRGPDTQYF | TGTGCCAGCAGCTTGGGGAGGGGGCCAGATACGCAGTATTTT